Below, 4 T cell receptor beta chains from the same sample are listed, as sequenced in a study of T cell changes during pregnancy in multiple sclerosis. Measured with immunoSEQ multiplex PCR; TCRdb has only the in-frame clones, and not every one. The sample has approximately 90,000 clones; roughly 89% are singletons. Sequences were derived from peripheral blood, sampled after pregnancy. These receptors all stem from a female donor in good health, enrolled as a control in a pregnancy study.

V gene TRBV5-5 combines with J gene TRBJ1-4; D perhaps matches TRBD1 (5 bases). Trimming shortened V by 3 bases and J by 4 bases, and 13 bases separated the two germline ends. This CDR3 contains 15 residues. Germline CDR1 SGHKS, CDR2 YYEKEE (reference sequence). The CDR3 loop reads CASSSGLTGNEKLFF. The CDR3 DNA follows: TGTGCCAGCAGCTCAGGGTTGACGGGTAATGAAAAACTGTTTTTT.

V gene TRBV9 combines with J gene TRBJ2-2, with 9 bases fitting TRBD1. The ends lost 4 bases at V and 2 bases at J; junction bases unmatched: 6. This CDR3 spans 16 amino acids. CDR1 and CDR2 from the germline V gene are SGDLS and YYNGEE. The CDR3 loop is CASSLRTGVNTGELFF. The CDR3 bases are TGTGCCAGCAGCCTGCGGACAGGGGTTAACACCGGGGAGCTGTTTTTT.

The chain links TRBV9 to TRBJ1-1; possible D gene TRBD1, 5 bases. V dropped 4 bases and J dropped 0 bases, with 13 bases sitting between them. Germline V gene lookup returns CDR1 SGDLS and CDR2 YYNGEE. CDR3 length equals 15 residues. In DNA, the CDR3 is TGTGCCAGCAGCCCGCCGGGACTCATGAACACTGAAGCTTTCTTT. This sequence encodes CASSPPGLMNTEAFF.

As DNA, the CDR3 is TGTGCCAGCACCCAAGGCGGGGGTAGCACAGATACGCAGTATTTT. Its protein product is CASTQGGGSTDTQYF. The chain is built from TRBV9 and TRBJ2-3, with TRBD2 matching over 7 bases. J gave up 0 bases and V 6 bases, and 7 bases lay outside the gene matches. CDR1 is SGDLS and CDR2 is YYNGEE in the germline V gene. The CDR3 covers 15 residues. Filled out from reference TRBV9 and TRBJ2-3, the complete variable domain reads DSGVTQTPKHLITATGQRVTLRCSPRSGDLSVYWYQQSLDQGLQFLIQYYNGEERAKGNILERFSAQQFPDLHSELNLSSLELGDSALYFCASTQGGGSTDTQYFGPGTRLTVL.